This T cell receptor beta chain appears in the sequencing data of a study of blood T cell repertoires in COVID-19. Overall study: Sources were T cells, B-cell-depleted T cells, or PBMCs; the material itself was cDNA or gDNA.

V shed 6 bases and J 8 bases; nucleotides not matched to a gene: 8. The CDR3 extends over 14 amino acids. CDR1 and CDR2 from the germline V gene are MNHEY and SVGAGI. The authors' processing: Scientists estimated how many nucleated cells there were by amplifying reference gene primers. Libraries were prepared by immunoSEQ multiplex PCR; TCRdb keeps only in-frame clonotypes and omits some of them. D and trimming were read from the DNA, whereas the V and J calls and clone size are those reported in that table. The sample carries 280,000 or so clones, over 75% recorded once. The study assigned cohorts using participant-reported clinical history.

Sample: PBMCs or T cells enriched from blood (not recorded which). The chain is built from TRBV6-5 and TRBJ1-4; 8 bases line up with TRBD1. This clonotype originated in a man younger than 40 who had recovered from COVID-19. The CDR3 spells CASSGQGDKEKLFF. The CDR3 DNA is TGTGCCAGCAGCGGACAGGGCGATAAGGAAAAACTGTTTTTT.